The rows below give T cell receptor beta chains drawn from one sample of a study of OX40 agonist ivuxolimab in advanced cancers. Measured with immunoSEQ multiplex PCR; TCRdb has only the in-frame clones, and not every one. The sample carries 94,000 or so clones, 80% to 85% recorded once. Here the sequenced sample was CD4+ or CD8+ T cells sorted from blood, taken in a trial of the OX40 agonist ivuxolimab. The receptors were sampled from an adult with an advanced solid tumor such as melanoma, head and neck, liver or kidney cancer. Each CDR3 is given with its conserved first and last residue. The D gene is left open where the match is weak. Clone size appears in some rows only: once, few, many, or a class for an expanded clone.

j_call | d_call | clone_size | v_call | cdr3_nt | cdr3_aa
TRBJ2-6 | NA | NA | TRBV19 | TGTGCCAGTAGTAGGCAGGGAGATGCTGGGGCCAACGTCCTGACTTTC | CASSRQGDAGANVLTF
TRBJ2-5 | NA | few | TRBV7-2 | TGTGCCAGCAGCTGGGTCCAAGAGACCCAGTACTTC | CASSWVQETQYF
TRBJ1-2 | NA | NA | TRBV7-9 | TGTGCCAGCAGCTTATATCGGGCAGGGAGGGCCTATGGCTACACCTTC | CASSLYRAGRAYGYTF
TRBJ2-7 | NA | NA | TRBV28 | TGTGCCAGCAGTTTGGACAGTGCCGAGACCCACCGTTCCGAGCAGTACTTC | CASSLDSAETHRSEQYF
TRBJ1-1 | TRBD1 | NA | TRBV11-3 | TGTGCCAGCAGCTTGGGGGACAGGGATGTCGCTTTCTTT | CASSLGDRDVAFF
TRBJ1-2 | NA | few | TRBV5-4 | TGTGCCAGCAGCTTGGGTTCGCAGGGGAACTATGGCTACACCTTC | CASSLGSQGNYGYTF
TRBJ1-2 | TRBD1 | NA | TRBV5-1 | TGCGCCAGCAGGCCCGAGACAGGGAAGTATGGCTACACCTTC | CASRPETGKYGYTF
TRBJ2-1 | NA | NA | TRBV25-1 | TGTGCCAGCCATTCAGGGATCTCCTACAATGAGCAGTTCTTC | CASHSGISYNEQFF
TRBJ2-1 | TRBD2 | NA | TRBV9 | TGTGCCAGCAGCGTTGGAGCGGGGGCCGACAATGAGCAGTTCTTC | CASSVGAGADNEQFF
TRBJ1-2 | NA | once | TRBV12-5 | TGTGCTAGTGGTTTGGGTGACCCATCTAGCTATGGCTACACCTTC | CASGLGDPSSYGYTF
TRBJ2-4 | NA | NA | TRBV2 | TGTGCCAGCAGTGAAAGGGGGGCTCTCGCGAACATTCAGTACTTC | CASSERGALANIQYF
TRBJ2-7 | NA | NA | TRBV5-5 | TGTGCCAGCAGCTTCCAGGCAGACTTCTACGAGCAGTACTTC | CASSFQADFYEQYF
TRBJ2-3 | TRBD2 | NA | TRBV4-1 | TGCGCCAGCAGCCGGGGTAGCGGGGGAGAATCTACGCAGTATTTT | CASSRGSGGESTQYF
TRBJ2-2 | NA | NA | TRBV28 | TGTGCCAGCAGCCGACGAGGAACCGGGGAGCTGTTTTTT | CASSRRGTGELFF
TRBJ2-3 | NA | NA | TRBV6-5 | TGTGCCAGCAGTTACTCGTTGGGAACAGATACGCAGTATTTT | CASSYSLGTDTQYF
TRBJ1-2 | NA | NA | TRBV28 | TGTGCCAGCAGTTTAGCTCCAGCCAACTATGGCTACACCTTC | CASSLAPANYGYTF
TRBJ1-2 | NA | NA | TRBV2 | TGTGCCAGCAGTACCCCGAGAGGAATGAACTATGGCTACACCTTC | CASSTPRGMNYGYTF
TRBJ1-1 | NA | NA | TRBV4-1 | TGCGCCAGCAGCTACACTAAGAACACTGAAGCTTTCTTT | CASSYTKNTEAFF
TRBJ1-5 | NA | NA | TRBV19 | TGTGCCAGTAGGATTAAGGACATATATAATCAGCCCCAGCATTTT | CASRIKDIYNQPQHF
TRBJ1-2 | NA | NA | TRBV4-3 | TGCGCCAGCAGCCAAGACCCGCGTAGGCCTTCGTATGGCTACACCTTC | CASSQDPRRPSYGYTF
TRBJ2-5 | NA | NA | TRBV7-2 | TGTGCCAGCAGCCCGATGAAACAAGAGACCCAGTACTTC | CASSPMKQETQYF
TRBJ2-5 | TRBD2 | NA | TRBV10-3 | TGTGCCACTCGGGGGGATGGGGCCCAGTACTTC | CATRGDGAQYF
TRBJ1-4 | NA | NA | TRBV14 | TGTGCCAGCAGCCAAGCTGGGACTAATGAAAAACTGTTTTTT | CASSQAGTNEKLFF
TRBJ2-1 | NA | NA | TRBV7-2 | TGTGCCAGCAACGCCCCTGGACAGAGGGCTCACAATGAGCAGTTCTTC | CASNAPGQRAHNEQFF
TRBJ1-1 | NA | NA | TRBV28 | TGTGCCAGCAAACTAAGCGGGCAGACCACTGAAGCTTTCTTT | CASKLSGQTTEAFF
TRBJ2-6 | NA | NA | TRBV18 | TGTGCCAGCTCACCAAGCCAGGACAGATGGGCCAACGTCCTGACTTTC | CASSPSQDRWANVLTF
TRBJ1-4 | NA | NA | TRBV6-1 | TGTGCCAGCAGCCTTACATGGGGTGAAAAACTGTTTTTT | CASSLTWGEKLFF
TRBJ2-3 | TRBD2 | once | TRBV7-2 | TGTGCCAGCAGCTCCGGGACTAGCGGCCTCACAGATACGCAGTATTTT | CASSSGTSGLTDTQYF
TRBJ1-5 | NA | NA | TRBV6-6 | TGTGCCAGCAGTCTACCCAATCAGCCCCAGCATTTT | CASSLPNQPQHF
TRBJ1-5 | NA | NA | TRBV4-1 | TGCGCCAGCAGCCTCCCCGGGAATCAGCCCCAGCATTTT | CASSLPGNQPQHF
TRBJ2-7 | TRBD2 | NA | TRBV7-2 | TGTGCCAGCAGCTTCCACGGAGGGTGGGGGACTACCTACGAGCAGTACTTC | CASSFHGGWGTTYEQYF
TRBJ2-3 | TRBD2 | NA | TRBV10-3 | TGTGCCATCAGAGACCCGGGACTAGCGGGGGATGCCCCAGATACGCAGTATTTT | CAIRDPGLAGDAPDTQYF
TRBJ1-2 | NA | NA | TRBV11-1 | TGTGCCAGCAGCTTGGGCCCCCTCGGTGGTGGCTACACCTTC | CASSLGPLGGGYTF
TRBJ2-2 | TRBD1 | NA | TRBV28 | TGTGCCAGCAGTACCCGGGACAGGGTGGCCGGGGAGCTGTTTTTT | CASSTRDRVAGELFF
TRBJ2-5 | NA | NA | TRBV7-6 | TGTGCCAGCAGCTTACCCACAGGGGAGACCCAGTACTTC | CASSLPTGETQYF
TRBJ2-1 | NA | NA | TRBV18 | TGTGCCAGCGCGGGACAGCCGCCCTACAATGAGCAGTTCTTC | CASAGQPPYNEQFF
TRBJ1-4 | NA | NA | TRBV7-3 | TGTGCCAGCAGCTACCCTTTTTGGAAGGAAGGAGAAAAACTGTTTTTT | CASSYPFWKEGEKLFF
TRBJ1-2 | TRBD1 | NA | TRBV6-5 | TGTGCCAGCAGTTACGCCAGGACAGGGATCTATGGCTACACCTTC | CASSYARTGIYGYTF
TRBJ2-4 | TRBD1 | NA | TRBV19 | TGTGCCAGTAGGCCGAATGACAGGGGAGGAAACATTCAGTACTTC | CASRPNDRGGNIQYF
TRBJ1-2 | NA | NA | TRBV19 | TGTGCCAGTAGTATAGATCTCAATGGCTACACCTTC | CASSIDLNGYTF
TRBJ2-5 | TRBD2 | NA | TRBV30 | TGTGCCTGGAGGGTATCTAGCGGGGGGGGGACCCAGTACTTC | CAWRVSSGGGTQYF
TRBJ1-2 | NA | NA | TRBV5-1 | TGCGCCAGCAGCTTTGAGGGCAGTGGCTACACCTTC | CASSFEGSGYTF
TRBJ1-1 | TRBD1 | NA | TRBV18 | TGTGCCAGCTCACCTAGGGGGCATGGGGGAACTGAAGCTTTCTTT | CASSPRGHGGTEAFF
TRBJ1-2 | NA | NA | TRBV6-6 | TGTGCCAGCAGTTACCCCGGGAAAACTAACTATGGCTACACCTTC | CASSYPGKTNYGYTF
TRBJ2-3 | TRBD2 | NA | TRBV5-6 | TGTGCCAGCAGCCCCGGGACTAGCGGGGGCACAGATACGCAGTATTTT | CASSPGTSGGTDTQYF
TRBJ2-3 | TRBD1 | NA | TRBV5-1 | TGCGCCAGCCGATACGACAGGGGCACAGATACGCAGTATTTT | CASRYDRGTDTQYF
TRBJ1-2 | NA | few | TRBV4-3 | TGCGCCAGCAGCCAAGCGCCGAACGATGGCTACACCTTC | CASSQAPNDGYTF
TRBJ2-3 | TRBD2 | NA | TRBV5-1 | TGCGCCAGCAGCTTGCTCCCGGGGGGTAGCACAGATACGCAGTATTTT | CASSLLPGGSTDTQYF
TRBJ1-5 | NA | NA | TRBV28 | TGTGCCAGCAGTTTCACGGGGTCCCATAGCAATCAGCCCCAGCATTTT | CASSFTGSHSNQPQHF
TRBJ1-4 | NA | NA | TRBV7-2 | TGTGCCAGCAGCTTAGAACAGGGAGATGAAAAACTGTTTTTT | CASSLEQGDEKLFF
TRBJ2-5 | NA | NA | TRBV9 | TGTGCCAGCGGGGGGCGGGGAGCCACTCAAGAGACCCAGTACTTC | CASGGRGATQETQYF
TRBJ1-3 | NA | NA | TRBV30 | TGTGCCTGGGGGACGGTACAAAACACCATATATTTT | CAWGTVQNTIYF
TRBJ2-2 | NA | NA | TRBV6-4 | TGTGCCAGCAGTCATACAGGGACCACCGGGGAGCTGTTTTTT | CASSHTGTTGELFF
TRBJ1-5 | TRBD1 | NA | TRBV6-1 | TGTGCCAGCAGTGCCCTCGGACAGGGTCGAGGTCAGCCCCAGCATTTT | CASSALGQGRGQPQHF
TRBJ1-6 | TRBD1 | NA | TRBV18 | TGTGCCAGCCGGACGGGACAGGGAAATTCACCCCTCCACTTT | CASRTGQGNSPLHF
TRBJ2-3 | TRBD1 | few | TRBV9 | TGTGCCAGAGGGGGCTCTTATACGCAGTATTTT | CARGGSYTQYF
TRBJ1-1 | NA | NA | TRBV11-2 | TGTGCCAGCAGCTTTAGCCATCGGCGGACTGAAGCTTTCTTT | CASSFSHRRTEAFF
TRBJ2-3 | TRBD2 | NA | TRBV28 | TGTGCCAGCATGAGCGGGGGGAACACAGATACGCAGTATTTT | CASMSGGNTDTQYF